A selection of T cell receptor beta chains follows, all from one sample in a study of CD8+CD57+ T cells in acquired aplastic anemia. Using its own MiXCR run on the reads, TCRdb lists one record per CDR3 protein. The data contain approximately 170,000 distinct CDR3 sequences, 55% to 80% of them singletons. The sample comprised sorted CD4+, CD8+, or CD8+CD57+ T cells (not recorded which) from PBMCs. Source of these receptors: a human donor in good health. CDR3s include the opening cysteine and the closing phenylalanine or tryptophan. A D gene is named only where the DNA matches it firmly. Rows may omit the clone size; those that give it use once, few, many or a size class.

TRBJ1-4 | TRBV5-1 | 16 | TRBD1 | - | TGCGCCAGCAGGGATGGGGACAGGGGGACTAATGAAAAACTGTTTTTT | CASRDGDRGTNEKLFF
TRBJ2-3 | TRBV7-3 | 14 | TRBD2 | - | TGTGCCAGCAGCATGGGACTAGCGGTAGATACGCAGTATTTT | CASSMGLAVDTQYF
TRBJ2-7 | TRBV7-2 | 16 | TRBD2 | - | TGTGCCAGCAGTGACATTCAAGCGGGAGGGGGGCACGAGCAGTACTTC | CASSDIQAGGGHEQYF
TRBJ2-2 | TRBV12-3/TRBV12-4 | 12 | - | - | TGTGCCAGCAGTTTATCGGCCGGGGAGCTGTTTTTT | CASSLSAGELFF
TRBJ1-6 | TRBV7-4 | 13 | - | - | TGTGCCAGCAGCTTAGGTAACGGATCACCCCTCCACTTT | CASSLGNGSPLHF
TRBJ2-7 | TRBV6-1 | 16 | - | many | TGTGCCAGCAGTGAATTTCTGGGAGGAAAAGCCTACGAGCAGTACTTC | CASSEFLGGKAYEQYF
TRBJ2-7 | TRBV5-1 | 14 | - | once | TGCGCCAGCAGACCGGGACACCAATCCTACGAGCAGTACTTC | CASRPGHQSYEQYF
TRBJ2-1 | TRBV7-2 | 17 | - | - | TGTGCCAGCAGCTTAGCGTTCGGCAGGAGTGGCGGGAATGAGCAGTTCTTC | CASSLAFGRSGGNEQFF
TRBJ1-2 | TRBV6-2/TRBV6-3 | 11 | - | many | TGTGCCAGCAGTTACGACTATGGCTACACCTTC | CASSYDYGYTF
TRBJ1-2 | TRBV7-9 | 13 | - | - | TGTGCCAGCAGCTCCGACGGGGACTATGGCTACACCTTC | CASSSDGDYGYTF
TRBJ1-6 | TRBV10-3 | 14 | - | - | TGTGCCATCAGTGAGAGCAGGGAAGGGTCACCCCTCCACTTT | CAISESREGSPLHF
TRBJ1-5 | TRBV4-1 | 13 | - | many | TGCGCCAGCAGCCAAGATCGCGGGACCGCCCAGCATTTT | CASSQDRGTAQHF
TRBJ2-6 | TRBV15 | 18 | - | - | TGTGCCACCAGCAGAGGGGGGGCTTTTCAGGGTGGGGCCAACGTCCTGACTTTC | CATSRGGAFQGGANVLTF
TRBJ1-1 | TRBV7-9 | 12 | - | - | TGTGCCAGCAGCTTAGCCACAGGAGTAGCTTTCTTT | CASSLATGVAFF
TRBJ1-1 | TRBV30 | 16 | - | few | TGTGCCTGCCTAACTTGGACACCTTCTATGAACACTGAAGCTTTCTTT | CACLTWTPSMNTEAFF
TRBJ2-1 | TRBV5-1 | 16 | TRBD2 | - | TGCGCCAGCAGCTACCGAAGCGGGAGGGATGGGGTTGAGCAGTTCTTC | CASSYRSGRDGVEQFF
TRBJ2-1 | TRBV29-1 | 12 | - | many | TGCAGCGTTCCGACTCTCCTCAATGAGCAGTTCTTC | CSVPTLLNEQFF
TRBJ1-1 | TRBV12-3/TRBV12-4 | 14 | TRBD1 | many | TGTGCCAGCACCCTGAGGGGGCCGAACACTGAAGCTTTCTTT | CASTLRGPNTEAFF
TRBJ1-5 | TRBV7-2 | 13 | - | - | TGTGCCAGCAGCCGGGACAACAATCAGCCCCAGCATTTT | CASSRDNNQPQHF
TRBJ2-7 | TRBV19 | 13 | - | - | TGTGCCAGTAGTAAAGGGAGAGCCTACGAGCAGTACTTC | CASSKGRAYEQYF
TRBJ1-2 | TRBV6-4 | 13 | TRBD1 | - | TGTGCCAGCAGTGCAACAGGGGGCTATGGCTACACCTTC | CASSATGGYGYTF
TRBJ2-2 | TRBV5-1 | 15 | - | many | TGCGCCAGCAGCTTGGCCCAGGAGGGCCACGGGGAGCTGTTTTTT | CASSLAQEGHGELFF
TRBJ1-3 | TRBV7-6 | 12 | - | - | TGTGCCAGCAGCAGATGGGCTGACGCCATATATTTT | CASSRWADAIYF
TRBJ2-7 | TRBV9 | 16 | - | - | TGTGCCAGCAGCCAAACAGGGATGGAGGACCTACGGGAGCAGTACTTC | CASSQTGMEDLREQYF
TRBJ2-5 | TRBV20-1 | 12 | - | - | TGCAGTGCTAGGGTCCCCGGAGAGACCCAGTACTTC | CSARVPGETQYF
TRBJ2-7 | TRBV2 | 13 | - | many | TGTGCCAGCAGTGAGTATGAATCCTACGAGCAGTACTTC | CASSEYESYEQYF
TRBJ1-6 | TRBV15 | 13 | - | - | TGTGCCACCAGCAGAATAGGGAAGGGACCCCTCCACTTT | CATSRIGKGPLHF
TRBJ1-6 | TRBV25-1 | 16 | TRBD1 | - | TGTGCCAGCAGTGGCTGGACAGGGGATTATAATTCACCCCTCCACTTT | CASSGWTGDYNSPLHF
TRBJ2-5 | TRBV5-6 | 13 | TRBD1 | many | TGTGCCAGCAGCGAAGGGGGCTCCGAGACCCAGTACTTC | CASSEGGSETQYF
TRBJ2-3 | TRBV9 | 15 | TRBD1 | - | TGTGCCAGCAGCGTCTCGACAGGGCACACAGATACGCAGTATTTT | CASSVSTGHTDTQYF
TRBJ2-4 | TRBV15 | 15 | TRBD1 | - | TGTGCCACCACGACTGGGGACAGAGGGAAGGACATTCAGTACTTC | CATTTGDRGKDIQYF
TRBJ1-1 | TRBV6-2/TRBV6-3 | 13 | - | many | TGTGCCAGCAGGTCGACAGAGCAAACTGAAGCTTTCTTT | CASRSTEQTEAFF
TRBJ1-2 | TRBV12-3/TRBV12-4 | 11 | - | - | TGTGCCAGCAGTCGGGCCTATGGCTACACCTTC | CASSRAYGYTF
TRBJ2-7 | TRBV7-6 | 15 | - | few | TGTGCCAGCAGCTTCCGAGCCACTAGCCCGTACGAGCAGTACTTC | CASSFRATSPYEQYF
TRBJ1-1 | TRBV20-1 | 14 | TRBD1 | - | TGCAGTGCTAAACAGGGGCGGGGGAGCACTGAAGCTTTCTTT | CSAKQGRGSTEAFF
TRBJ1-2 | TRBV3-1 | 16 | - | - | TGTGCCAGCAGCCAAGAATCGAACAGGCCGAACTATGGCTACACCTTC | CASSQESNRPNYGYTF
TRBJ2-7 | TRBV7-2 | 13 | TRBD2 | - | TGTGCCAGCAGCTTAGGGGGGACTAGCGGGAGAAGCTTC | CASSLGGTSGRSF
TRBJ2-7 | TRBV7-6 | 14 | - | many | TGTGCCAGCAGCCCGCTTGACACGTTCTACGAGCAGTACTTC | CASSPLDTFYEQYF
TRBJ1-1 | TRBV6-5 | 14 | - | - | TGTGCCAGCAGTTACTCCGAAACCTACAATGAAGCTTTCTTT | CASSYSETYNEAFF
TRBJ2-1 | TRBV15 | 17 | - | - | TGTGCCACCAGCGTGACTAGGGGGGACTTGGGTTACAATGAGCAGTTCTTC | CATSVTRGDLGYNEQFF
TRBJ1-2 | TRBV7-9 | 13 | - | - | TGTGCCAGCAGCCCACGGGCCGAATATGGCTACACCTTC | CASSPRAEYGYTF
TRBJ2-7 | TRBV9 | 14 | TRBD2 | - | TGTGCCAGCAGCGCAGCGGGGACCACCTACGAGCAGTACTTC | CASSAAGTTYEQYF
TRBJ2-1 | TRBV7-3 | 16 | TRBD2 | - | TGTGCCAGCAGCTCGCGGGGGGGGGCGCGGCTAAATGAGCAGTTCTTC | CASSSRGGARLNEQFF
TRBJ2-3 | TRBV7-2 | 14 | - | - | TGTGCCAGCAGCTTACGGTTCTCCACAGATACGCAGTATTTT | CASSLRFSTDTQYF
TRBJ2-7 | TRBV7-6 | 16 | TRBD1 | - | TGTGCCAGCAGCTTATCCACGCGGGACAGGGGCTACGAGCAGTACTTC | CASSLSTRDRGYEQYF
TRBJ2-5 | TRBV7-6 | 14 | TRBD2 | - | TGTGCCAGCAGCTTCGCGGGAGTAGGGGAGACCCAGTACTTC | CASSFAGVGETQYF